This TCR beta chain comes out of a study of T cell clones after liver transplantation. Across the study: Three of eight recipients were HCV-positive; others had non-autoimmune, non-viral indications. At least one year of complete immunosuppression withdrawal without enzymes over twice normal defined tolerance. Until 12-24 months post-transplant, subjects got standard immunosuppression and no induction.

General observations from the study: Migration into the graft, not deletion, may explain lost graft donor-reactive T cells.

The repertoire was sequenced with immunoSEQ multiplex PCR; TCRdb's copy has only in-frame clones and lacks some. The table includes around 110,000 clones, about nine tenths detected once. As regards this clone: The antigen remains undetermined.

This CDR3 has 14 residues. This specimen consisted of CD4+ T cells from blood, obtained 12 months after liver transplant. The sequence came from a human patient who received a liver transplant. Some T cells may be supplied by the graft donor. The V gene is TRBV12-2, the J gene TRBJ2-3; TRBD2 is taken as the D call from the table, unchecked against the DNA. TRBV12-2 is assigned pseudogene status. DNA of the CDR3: TGTGCAAGTCGCCCCGCTAGCTCCCCCGATACGCAGTATTTT. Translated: CASRPASSPDTQYF.